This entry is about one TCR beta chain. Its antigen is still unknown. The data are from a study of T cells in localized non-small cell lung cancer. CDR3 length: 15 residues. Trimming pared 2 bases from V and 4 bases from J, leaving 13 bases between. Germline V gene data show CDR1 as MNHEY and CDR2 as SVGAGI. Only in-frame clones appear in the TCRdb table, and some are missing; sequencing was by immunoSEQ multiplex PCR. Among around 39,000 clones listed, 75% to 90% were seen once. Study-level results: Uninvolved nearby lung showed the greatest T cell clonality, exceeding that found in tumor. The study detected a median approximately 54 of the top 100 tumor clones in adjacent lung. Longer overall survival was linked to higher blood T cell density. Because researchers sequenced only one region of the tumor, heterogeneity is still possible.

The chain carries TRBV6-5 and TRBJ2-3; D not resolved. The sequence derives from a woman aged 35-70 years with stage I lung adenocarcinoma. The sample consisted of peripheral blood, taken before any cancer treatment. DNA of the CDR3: TGTGCCAGCAGTTACCAGGCTACTGGTCCAGATACGCAGTATTTT. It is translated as CASSYQATGPDTQYF.